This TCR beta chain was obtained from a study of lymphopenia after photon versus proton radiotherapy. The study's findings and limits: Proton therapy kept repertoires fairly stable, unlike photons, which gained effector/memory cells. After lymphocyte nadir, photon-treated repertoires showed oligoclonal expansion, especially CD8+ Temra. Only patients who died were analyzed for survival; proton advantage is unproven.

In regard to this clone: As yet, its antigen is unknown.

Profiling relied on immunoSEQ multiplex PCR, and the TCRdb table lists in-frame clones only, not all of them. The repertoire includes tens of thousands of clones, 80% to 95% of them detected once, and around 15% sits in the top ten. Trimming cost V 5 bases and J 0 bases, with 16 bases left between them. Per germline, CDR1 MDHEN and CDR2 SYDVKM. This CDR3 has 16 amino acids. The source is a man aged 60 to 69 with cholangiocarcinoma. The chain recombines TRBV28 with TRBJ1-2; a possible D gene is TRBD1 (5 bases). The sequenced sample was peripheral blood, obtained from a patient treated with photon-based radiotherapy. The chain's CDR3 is CASSTPGAPANYGYTF. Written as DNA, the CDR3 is TGTGCCAGCAGTACACCCGGGGCCCCGGCTAACTATGGCTACACCTTC.